The following is a TCR beta chain sequence with its context. The data originate from a study of cytomegalovirus exposure and HLA in healthy donors. PCR involved 60 Vbeta and 13 Jbeta primers. Generated by immunoSEQ multiplex PCR, the TCRdb table keeps only in-frame clones and is missing some. The sample shows approximately 130,000 clones, 80% to 90% of them seen only once. The CDR3 totals 17 residues. This chain links TRBV21-1 with TRBJ2-7; the table's D call of TRBD2 was not tested on the DNA. TRBV21-1 is an annotated pseudogene. Sequencing was done on a sample of PBMCs. This clonotype was sampled from a young woman in good health and CMV-seronegative. The CDR3 DNA reads as TGTGCCAGCAGCAAAGATCGCGTCTACCCCCTCTCCTACGAGCAGTACTTC. Its translation: CASSKDRVYPLSYEQYF.